This passage covers 25 T cell receptor beta chains from one sample sequenced in a study of blood T cell repertoires in COVID-19. Sequencing was performed with immunoSEQ multiplex PCR; in TCRdb, only in-frame clones are kept and a portion is missing. The sample holds hundreds of thousands of clones, 90% seen once. Sequencing used PBMCs or T cells enriched from blood (not recorded which). The receptors come from a woman aged 18-35 years with acute COVID-19.

Here the CDR3 reads CASSSVAGVHEQFF. In DNA form, the CDR3 reads TGTGCCAGCAGTTCTGTAGCGGGAGTTCATGAGCAGTTCTTC. The J gene is TRBJ2-1, the V gene TRBV27; 9 bases fit TRBD2. In germline, CDR1 is MNHEY, CDR2 SMNVEV (reference sequence). This CDR3 region has 14 residues. V dropped 4 bases and J dropped 8; count of bases not matched to a gene: 6.

The rearrangement uses TRBV9 and TRBJ2-2; TRBD2 might be the D (5 bases). V was cut by 3 bases and J by 4 bases, with 7 bases left in between. CDR1 and CDR2 (germline): SGDLS, YYNGEE. The CDR3 contains 13 residues. CDR3 in DNA: TGTGCCAGCAGCGCGGGATCCACCGGGGAGCTGTTTTTT. Translation: CASSAGSTGELFF.

The chain combines TRBV18 with TRBJ2-7, with 10 nucleotides matching TRBD2. Germline lookup yields CDR1 KGHSH and CDR2 LQKENI. The CDR3 has 14 residues. Trimming cost V 6 bases and J 0 bases; bases outside gene matches: 2. CDR3 amino acids: CASSEREGSYEQYF. The CDR3, as DNA: TGTGCCAGCTCGGAGCGGGAGGGCTCCTACGAGCAGTACTTC.

V gene TRBV12-3 or TRBV12-4 combines with J gene TRBJ2-2, with 7 bases that match TRBD2. The CDR3 contains 13 residues. V lost 5 bases to trimming and J lost 6 bases; unmatched junction nucleotides: 3. The CDR3 protein is CASSPRGAGELFF. The CDR3 bases are TGTGCCAGCAGTCCCCGGGGGGCCGGGGAGCTGTTTTTT.

This sequence joins TRBV24-1 and TRBJ1-2; a weak D match, TRBD1 (6 bases). The CDR3 is 15 amino acids. CDR1 and CDR2 from the germline V gene are KGHDR and SFDVKD. The V end lost 7 bases, the J end lost 6 bases, and 20 bases lay between the germline ends. DNA for the CDR3: TGTGCCACCAGCAACAGGGAAGGCCTGTCGGATGGCTACACCTTC. Its protein is CATSNREGLSDGYTF.

V and J are TRBV18 and TRBJ2-7; 7 nucleotides align to TRBD2. V shed 5 bases and J 10 bases; nucleotides not matched to a gene: 11. This CDR3 comprises 13 residues. Germline V gives CDR1 KGHSH, CDR2 LQKENI. CDR3 in amino acids: CASSAGLDFHQYF. The CDR3 DNA sequence: TGTGCCAGCTCAGCCGGACTAGACTTCCACCAGTACTTC.

J is TRBJ1-2 and V is TRBV30; D unclear. V lost 1 base and J 2 bases, leaving 14 bases between the germline ends. The CDR3 contains 15 residues. CDR1 is GTSNPN and CDR2 is SVGIG in the germline V gene (reference sequence). CDR3 in amino acids: CAWSGAGASNYGYTF. The CDR3 nucleotides read TGTGCCTGGAGTGGCGCAGGAGCTAGCAACTATGGCTACACCTTC.

The chain uses TRBV5-1 and TRBJ2-1, with 10 nucleotides matching TRBD2. Trimming removed 7 bases from V and 0 bases from J; junction bases left unmatched: 7. The CDR3 totals 16 residues. In germline, CDR1 is SGHRS, CDR2 YFSETQ. The chain's CDR3 is CASVEREGSSYNEQFF. CDR3 nucleotides: TGCGCCAGCGTCGAGCGGGAGGGGAGCTCCTACAATGAGCAGTTCTTC.

The V call is TRBV7-6, the J call TRBJ2-1; D possibly corresponds to TRBD2 (6 bases). V gave up 5 bases and J gave up 8 bases, with 25 bases separating them. CDR1 and CDR2 (germline): SGHVS, FNYEAQ. The CDR3 contains 17 residues. Written as DNA, the CDR3 is TGTGCCAGCAGCCTCTTCGGGACGGGACTCTTCCGCGATGAGCAGTTCTTC. Encoded protein: CASSLFGTGLFRDEQFF.

The gene calls are TRBV7-8 and TRBJ2-3; D remains ambiguous. V was shortened by 0 bases and J by 7 bases, with 8 bases between the two germline ends. This CDR3 region has 13 residues. CDR1 SGHVS and CDR2 FQNEAQ come from the germline V gene. The CDR3 protein is CASSLARPYTQYF. DNA for the CDR3: TGTGCCAGCAGCTTAGCGCGCCCCTATACGCAGTATTTT.

This clone was picked up a small number of times. The chain couples TRBV19 to TRBJ1-2, with 7 bases fitting TRBD1. V lost 9 bases to trimming and J lost 5 bases; unmatched junction nucleotides: 6. Germline values: CDR1 LNHDA, CDR2 SQIVND (reference sequence). The CDR3 extends over 12 amino acids. The CDR3 sequence: CASRTGQYGYTF. Here the CDR3 DNA reads TGTGCCAGCCGGACAGGACAGTATGGCTACACCTTC.

The V and J genes are TRBV4-3 and TRBJ2-7, with 13 bases lining up with TRBD2. V gave up 0 bases and J gave up 6 bases; unmatched junction bases: 8. This CDR3 contains 17 residues. The germline V gene encodes CDR1 LGHNA and CDR2 YSLEER. CDR3 loop: CASSQDLRTSGSTEQYF. CDR3 sequence (DNA): TGCGCCAGCAGCCAAGATCTACGGACTAGCGGGAGCACCGAGCAGTACTTC.

The chain joins TRBV28 to TRBJ1-1; 9 bases align to TRBD1. Germline V CDR1 and CDR2: MDHEN, SYDVKM. With 5 bases clipped from V and 5 bases from J, the junction kept 9 bases outside the gene matches. The CDR3 has 15 amino acids. DNA for the CDR3: TGTGCCAGCAGTGAGCCGACAGGGGGGCAAACTGAAGCTTTCTTT. Protein sequence: CASSEPTGGQTEAFF. The entire variable domain, with the rest obtained from reference TRBV28 and TRBJ1-1, is as follows: DVKVTQSSRYLVKRTGEKVFLECVQDMDHENMFWYRQDPGLGLRLIYFSYDVKMKEKGDIPEGYSVSREKKERFSLILESASTNQTSMYLCASSEPTGGQTEAFFGQGTRLTVV.

The chain combines TRBV18 with TRBJ2-4; 8 nucleotides agree with TRBD1. The CDR3 length is 17 residues. The trim removed 1 base at V and 1 base at J, leaving 6 bases unmatched. CDR1 KGHSH and CDR2 LQKENI come from the germline V gene. This CDR3 is CASSPQTGAEAKNIQYF. CDR3 nucleotides: TGTGCCAGCTCACCACAGACAGGGGCTGAGGCCAAAAACATTCAGTACTTC.

The V and J genes are TRBV2 and TRBJ1-1; tentative D call: TRBD1 (6 bases). Per germline, CDR1 SNHLY and CDR2 FYNNEI. This CDR3 is built from 17 residues. V shed 2 bases and J shed 3 bases, with 19 bases lying between them. The CDR3 loop is CASSEPPRGYGDTEAFF. The DNA of the CDR3 is TGTGCCAGCAGTGAACCGCCGAGGGGGTACGGGGACACTGAAGCTTTCTTT.

For the CDR3, the DNA is TGTGCCAGCAGCCAAACAGGGTACAGGCAGTACTTC. Translated: CASSQTGYRQYF. The chain employs TRBV14 and TRBJ2-7; perhaps TRBD1 as D (6 bases). V lost 2 bases and J 9 bases, leaving 11 bases between the germline ends. This CDR3 is 12 amino acids long. Germline-derived CDR1 and CDR2 are SGHDN and FVKESK.

This chain connects TRBV7-9 to TRBJ1-4; 7 nucleotides agree with TRBD1. The CDR3 is 19 residues long. Germline assignment: CDR1 SEHNR and CDR2 FQNEAQ (reference sequence). Trimming removed 4 bases from V and 0 bases from J; junction bases left unmatched: 14. The CDR3 region is CASSSSGTEFTATNEKLFF. DNA for the CDR3: TGTGCCAGCAGCTCATCCGGGACAGAATTTACTGCAACTAATGAAAAACTGTTTTTT.

CDR3: CASSLAPGTQAFF. CDR3 sequence (DNA): TGTGCCAGCAGTTTAGCGCCTGGGACACAAGCTTTCTTT. V usage is TRBV12-3 or TRBV12-4 and J usage is TRBJ1-1, with a possible D match to TRBD1 (6 bases). This CDR3 comprises 13 residues. Trimming removed 0 bases from V and 9 bases from J, with 11 bases in between.

The chain links TRBV7-9 to TRBJ2-5, with 8 positions matching TRBD2. Germline CDR1 and CDR2: SEHNR and FQNEAQ (reference sequence). The CDR3 spans 16 residues. V lost 5 bases to trimming and J lost 4 bases; unmatched junction nucleotides: 12. CDR3 in DNA: TGTGCCAGCAGCCCCGCGGGTACGGGAGGGAGAGAGACCCAGTACTTC. It translates to CASSPAGTGGRETQYF.

The gene calls are TRBV5-4 and TRBJ1-1; 7 nucleotides align to TRBD1. The CDR3 contains 15 residues. The junction had 8 bases not matched to a gene; V was cut back by 0 bases and J by 6 bases. Germline V gives CDR1 SGHNT, CDR2 YYREEE (reference sequence). CDR3 protein: CASSLVDRAVSEAFF. The CDR3 nucleotides read TGTGCCAGCAGCTTGGTCGACAGGGCCGTTTCTGAAGCTTTCTTT.

The chain is built from TRBV14 and TRBJ2-1, with 9 positions matching TRBD2. CDR1 and CDR2 from the germline V gene are SGHDN and FVKESK. V was pared by 4 bases and J by 2 bases, with 6 bases of the junction left unmatched. This CDR3 region has 16 residues. For the CDR3, the DNA is TGTGCCAGCAGCCCCACTAGCGGGCCAGCCTACAATGAGCAGTTCTTC. Translation gives CASSPTSGPAYNEQFF. Full variable domain (rest looked up from reference TRBV14 and TRBJ2-1): EAGVTQFPSHSVIEKGQTVTLRCDPISGHDNLYWYRRVMGKEIKFLLHFVKESKQDESGMPNNRFLAERTGGTYSTLKVQPAELEDSGVYFCASSPTSGPAYNEQFFGPGTRLTVL.

The chain links TRBV6-4 to TRBJ1-2, with a tentative D call TRBD1 (6 bases). V shed 5 bases and J shed 8 bases, with 15 bases lying between them. Germline CDR1 reads MRHNA; CDR2 reads SNTAGT. This CDR3 has 13 amino acids. Here the CDR3 reads CASSSSGERGYTF. The CDR3 DNA reads as TGTGCCAGCAGTTCATCAGGGGAAAGAGGCTACACCTTC.

The chain links TRBV28 to TRBJ2-3, with 8 bases identical to TRBD2. Germline CDR1 MDHEN, CDR2 SYDVKM. CDR3 length equals 19 residues. Unmatched junction bases numbered 20, after V lost 6 bases and J lost 3 bases. As DNA, the CDR3 is TGTGCCAGCAGCACAGCGCTAAGATTAGCGGGAATGAGTACAGATACGCAGTATTTT. It translates to CASSTALRLAGMSTDTQYF. The variable domain in full, with the rest retrieved from reference TRBV28 and TRBJ2-3, is DVKVTQSSRYLVKRTGEKVFLECVQDMDHENMFWYRQDPGLGLRLIYFSYDVKMKEKGDIPEGYSVSREKKERFSLILESASTNQTSMYLCASSTALRLAGMSTDTQYFGPGTRLTVL.

A word on this clone: Within the sample, other DNA sequences also encode this same CDR3. The rearrangement uses TRBV3-1 (or the pseudogene TRBV3-2) and TRBJ1-1; a possible D gene is TRBD1 (6 bases). This CDR3 spans 14 amino acids. V lost 1 base to trimming and J lost 2 bases, with 8 bases between them. Germline assignment: CDR1 LGHDT and CDR2 YNNKEL (reference sequence). The CDR3 is CASSQVGGNTEAFF. The CDR3 nucleotides are TGTGCCAGCAGCCAAGTAGGGGGAAACACTGAAGCTTTCTTT.

This chain joins TRBV18 and TRBJ1-2; 7 nucleotides agree with TRBD1. This CDR3 is 13 amino acids long. V trimming: 5 bases; J trimming: 5 bases; junction bases outside the gene matches: 5. CDR1 is KGHSH, CDR2 LQKENI, per germline. The CDR3 nucleotides read TGTGCCAGCTCAACCACACAGGGGTATGGCTACACCTTC. Translation: CASSTTQGYGYTF.